This T cell receptor beta chain was observed in a study of blood T cells in healthy people across ages. Regarding the study as a whole: Unknown donor CMV status possibly confounded expanded clonotype changes. Estimates of total diversity, which came from one million sequenced T cells, were considered to be underestimates.

Concerning this clonotype itself: Its target is not known.

It was with a sample-barcoded 5' primer and a J-beta primer mix that a second PCR of roughly 6 to 11 cycles was run. Each cDNA was tagged by a template-switch adaptor containing 12 random nucleotides. TCRdb reprocessed the 5' RACE reads via MiXCR and lists one record per CDR3 protein. This sample yields approximately 1.5 million distinct CDR3 sequences, of which 30% to 35% are seen a single time; approximately 10% belongs to the top ten. Sample: blood. The TCR was taken from a woman between 25 and 40 years old in good health.

As DNA, the CDR3 is TGTGCCAGCAGTCAGGGGTGGTTTCAGTACTTC. Amino acid sequence: CASSQGWFQYF. This chain connects TRBV28 to TRBJ2-4; a weak D match, TRBD1 (6 bases). The ends were cut back, 5 bases at V and 11 bases at J, with 10 bases in the middle. Germline V lookup: CDR1 MDHEN, CDR2 SYDVKM. This CDR3 is 11 amino acids long.